This T cell receptor beta chain originates from a study of tumor T cells in aggressive B-cell lymphoma. The assay was immunoSEQ multiplex PCR, and TCRdb's table has in-frame clones only and misses some. Among fewer than 3,000 clones listed, about 82% were seen once. Trimming took 1 base from V and 8 from J; bases not matched to a gene: 10. CDR1 SGHTA and CDR2 FQGTGA come from the germline V gene. CDR3 length: 16 amino acids. The chain employs TRBV7-3 and TRBJ2-1; 8 bases are a match to TRBD2. Sequencing was done on a sample of tumor tissue. This receptor was taken from an adult with diffuse large B cell lymphoma. Some clones in this sample may be carry-over from other donors' samples. The chain's CDR3 is CASSLIAHTSGYEQFF. The CDR3 bases are TGTGCCAGCAGCTTAATAGCCCACACTAGCGGTTATGAGCAGTTCTTC.